These 32 T cell receptor beta chains were all obtained from the same sample, sequenced in a study of cytomegalovirus exposure and HLA in healthy donors. TCRdb's table, derived via immunoSEQ multiplex PCR, lists solely in-frame clones and lacks some. The data contain 150,000 to 200,000 clones, approximately 84% of them singletons. Source material: PBMCs. All receptors derive from a man aged 18-30 years in good health and CMV-seropositive.

The rearrangement joins TRBV7-3 to TRBJ2-1, with 8 positions matching TRBD2. CDR3 size: 15 residues. The V and J ends lost 4 bases and 2 bases, in that order; junction bases with no gene match: 4. CDR1 SGHTA and CDR2 FQGTGA come from the germline V gene. The CDR3 loop is CASSSSGSTYNEQFF. The CDR3, as DNA: TGTGCCAGCAGCTCTAGCGGGTCGACCTACAATGAGCAGTTCTTC.

The chain combines TRBV5-1 with TRBJ2-7; TRBD1 is a possible D gene (6 bases). Looked up from germline, CDR1 is SGHRS and CDR2 is YFSETQ. The CDR3 has 14 residues. Trimming pared 2 bases from V and 3 bases from J, leaving 12 bases between. The CDR3 DNA is TGCGCCAGCAGCTTATGGGACACTAGCTACGAGCAGTACTTC. Residues: CASSLWDTSYEQYF.

The V and J genes are TRBV15 and TRBJ1-1; D gene ambiguous. The CDR3 extends over 14 amino acids. In germline, CDR1 is LNHNV, CDR2 YYDKDF (reference sequence). V was shortened by 0 bases and J by 5 bases, with 10 bases between the two germline ends. The CDR3 reads CATSRDRGGTEAFF. The CDR3 nucleotides are TGTGCCACCAGCAGAGACCGGGGAGGGACTGAAGCTTTCTTT. The variable domain in full, with the rest retrieved from reference TRBV15 and TRBJ1-1, is DAMVIQNPRYQVTQFGKPVTLSCSQTLNHNVMYWYQQKSSQAPKLLFHYYDKDFNNEADTPDNFQSRRPNTSFCFLDIRSPGLGDTAMYLCATSRDRGGTEAFFGQGTRLTVV.

This chain connects TRBV5-1 to TRBJ2-1; perhaps TRBD2 as D (6 bases). This CDR3 is 15 amino acids long. The V gene lost 4 bases and the J gene lost 14 bases, with 25 bases spanning the gap. Germline V CDR1 and CDR2: SGHRS, YFSETQ. The CDR3 is CASSPGTGTPSAEFF. The CDR3 nucleotides are TGCGCCAGCAGCCCCGGAACCGGGACTCCATCAGCGGAGTTCTTC.

CDR3 protein: CARSLGLENYNEQFF. The CDR3 DNA follows: TGTGCCAGAAGCTTGGGTCTAGAAAACTACAATGAGCAGTTCTTC. V usage is TRBV5-3 and J usage is TRBJ2-1; D call uncertain. TRBV5-3 is flagged as an ORF with uncertain function. The V end lost 0 bases, the J end lost 3 bases, and 10 bases lay between the germline ends. The CDR3 loop spans 15 amino acids.

The chain is built from TRBV7-2 and TRBJ2-6, with D possibly TRBD1 on 6 matching bases. Germline V lookup: CDR1 SGHTA, CDR2 FQGNSA. The V end was cut by 1 base, the J end by 3 bases, with 13 bases between. The CDR3 is 17 amino acids. CDR3 nucleotides: TGTGCCAGCAGCTTAGGGCCAGGGGTCGGTGGGGCCAACGTCCTGACTTTC. It specifies CASSLGPGVGGANVLTF.

V and J are TRBV4-1 and TRBJ2-1, with 14 bases identical to TRBD2. V lost 3 bases and J lost 10; bases outside the gene matches: 5. Germline V lookup: CDR1 MGHRA, CDR2 YSYEKL. The CDR3 has 15 amino acids. The CDR3 loop reads CASSHPGLAGEEQFF. For the CDR3, the DNA is TGCGCCAGCAGCCACCCGGGACTAGCGGGAGAAGAGCAGTTCTTC.

This sequence joins TRBV19 and TRBJ1-1, with a tentative D call TRBD1 (5 bases). Germline loops: CDR1 LNHDA, CDR2 SQIVND (reference sequence). With 4 bases removed from V and 1 base from J, the gap between germline ends came to 10 bases. The CDR3 contains 14 residues. CDR3 in amino acids: CASSRQNPNTEAFF. In nucleotides, the CDR3 is TGTGCCAGTAGTAGACAGAACCCGAACACTGAAGCTTTCTTT.

In this sample, this clone turned up once. The chain recombines TRBV19 with TRBJ2-1; D possibly corresponds to TRBD1 (7 bases). This CDR3 region has 18 residues. The V gene's germline CDR1 is LNHDA and CDR2 SQIVND (reference sequence). The ends were cut back, 4 bases at V and 7 bases at J, with 26 bases in the middle. The CDR3 bases are TGTGCCAGTAGTAGCACATTCCGCGGAGGGGGCAATAGGAATGAGCAGTTCTTC. Protein sequence: CASSSTFRGGGNRNEQFF.

The J gene is TRBJ2-2, the V gene TRBV18; TRBD2 aligns across 13 bases. V shed 8 bases and J 7 bases; nucleotides not matched to a gene: 4. Germline V CDR1 and CDR2: KGHSH, LQKENI. The CDR3 contains 14 residues. The CDR3 sequence is CASRGLAGVGELFF. The CDR3, as DNA: TGTGCCAGCCGCGGACTAGCGGGAGTCGGGGAGCTGTTTTTT.

The V call is TRBV27, the J call TRBJ1-3, with D tentatively TRBD1 (6 bases). This CDR3 is 19 amino acids long. Germline CDR1 is MNHEY and CDR2 is SMNVEV (reference sequence). V lost 3 bases to trimming and J lost 4 bases, with 25 bases between them. CDR3 in amino acids: CASSLAPPTGNLRGNTIYF. The CDR3 bases are TGTGCCAGCAGTTTGGCCCCGCCAACAGGGAACCTCCGGGGAAACACCATATATTTT.

The CDR3 reads CASSVGLAGSGDTQYF. In nucleotides, the CDR3 is TGTGCCAGCAGCGTCGGACTAGCGGGTTCCGGAGATACGCAGTATTTT. J is TRBJ2-3 and V is TRBV25-1; the match to TRBD2 covers 11 bases. V was pared by 6 bases and J by 5 bases, with 10 bases of the junction left unmatched. Germline V lookup: CDR1 MGHDK, CDR2 SYGVNS. This CDR3 spans 16 amino acids. The full variable domain, its missing parts supplied by reference TRBV25-1 and TRBJ2-3, is EADIYQTPRYLVIGTGKKITLECSQTMGHDKMYWYQQDPGMELHLIHYSYGVNSTEKGDLSSESTVSRIRTEHFPLTLESARPSHTSQYLCASSVGLAGSGDTQYFGPGTRLTVL.

The chain links TRBV19 to TRBJ2-3; TRBD2 matches 12 bases. From germline, CDR1 is LNHDA and CDR2 SQIVND (reference sequence). The CDR3 length is 16 residues. The junction had 8 bases not matched to a gene; V was cut back by 5 bases and J by 5 bases. The CDR3 reads CASSRLAGGRVDTQYF. The CDR3 DNA reads TGTGCCAGTAGTCGGCTAGCGGGAGGGCGGGTAGATACGCAGTATTTT.

CDR3 sequence: CATSRSQGAEQYF. The DNA of the CDR3 is TGTGCCACCAGCAGATCCCAGGGTGCCGAGCAGTACTTC. V gene TRBV15 combines with J gene TRBJ2-7; TRBD1 might be the D (5 bases). CDR3 length: 13 amino acids. CDR1 LNHNV and CDR2 YYDKDF come from the germline V gene (reference sequence). V was cut by 2 bases and J by 6 bases, with 11 bases left in between.

This rearrangement joins TRBV2 to TRBJ2-7, with 8 bases matching TRBD2. After removal of 3 bases from V and 0 bases from J, the junction contained 7 bases not matched to a gene. The germline V gene encodes CDR1 SNHLY and CDR2 FYNNEI. The CDR3 consists of 16 residues. The CDR3 nucleotides read TGTGCCAGCAGTGATACTAGCGGCCTGAGCTCCTACGAGCAGTACTTC. Translation: CASSDTSGLSSYEQYF.

The V and J genes are TRBV11-2 and TRBJ2-7; maybe TRBD2 (5 bases). The CDR3 is 15 amino acids. The germline CDR1 and CDR2 sequences are SGHAT and FQNNGV. The V end lost 1 base, the J end lost 0 bases, and 10 bases lay between the germline ends. CDR3 nucleotides: TGTGCCAGCAGCTTAGGGCGGGCGAGCTCCTACGAGCAGTACTTC. Its translation: CASSLGRASSYEQYF.

V usage is TRBV7-2 and J usage is TRBJ1-1; TRBD1 matches 7 bases. Per germline, CDR1 SGHTA and CDR2 FQGNSA. Germline trimming cut 5 bases from V and 0 bases from J; bases unmatched to any gene: 6. CDR3 length equals 15 residues. The CDR3 coding sequence is TGTGCCAGCAGCGACAGGGACAGCTTGAACACTGAAGCTTTCTTT. This encodes CASSDRDSLNTEAFF.

This clone was seen a single time. This rearrangement joins TRBV28 to TRBJ1-5; maybe TRBD1 (5 bases). Germline loops: CDR1 MDHEN, CDR2 SYDVKM. The V gene lost 3 bases and the J gene lost 6 bases, with 12 bases spanning the gap. This CDR3 is built from 14 residues. CDR3 in DNA: TGTGCCAGCAGTTTCCCGGGACTGGGTCAGCCCCAGCATTTT. Protein product: CASSFPGLGQPQHF.

This chain connects TRBV29-1 to TRBJ2-7; tentatively, D is TRBD1 (6 bases). The CDR3 covers 12 residues. Germline V gene data show CDR1 as SQVTM and CDR2 as ANQGSEA. With 7 bases removed from V and 2 bases from J, the gap between germline ends came to 12 bases. DNA of the CDR3: TGCAGCGCCGGGACACCGACCTACGAGCAGTACTTC. Its translation: CSAGTPTYEQYF.

The chain carries TRBV28 and TRBJ2-7, with 13 bases that match TRBD2. V dropped 2 bases and J dropped 6; count of bases not matched to a gene: 7. Germline assignment: CDR1 MDHEN and CDR2 SYDVKM. The CDR3 consists of 16 residues. CDR3 sequence (DNA): TGTGCCAGCAGTTTAACCACTAGCGGGAGGGCCGCCGAGCAGTACTTC. Protein: CASSLTTSGRAAEQYF. Using reference TRBV28 and TRBJ2-7 for the parts outside the CDR3, the full variable domain is DVKVTQSSRYLVKRTGEKVFLECVQDMDHENMFWYRQDPGLGLRLIYFSYDVKMKEKGDIPEGYSVSREKKERFSLILESASTNQTSMYLCASSLTTSGRAAEQYFGPGTRLTVT.

The J gene is TRBJ2-4, the V gene TRBV2; maybe TRBD2 (5 bases). The CDR3 runs 13 residues. V lost 7 bases to trimming and J lost 6 bases, with 13 bases between them. Germline CDR1 SNHLY, CDR2 FYNNEI. The CDR3 nucleotides are TGTGCCAGCATTGGGGAGAAGGGAAACATTCAGTACTTC. Translated, it gives CASIGEKGNIQYF.

The CDR3 coding sequence is TGTGCCAGCAGCTTGGGCCTTAAGAGGGGCAATCAGCCCCAGCATTTT. Its translation: CASSLGLKRGNQPQHF. V is TRBV5-6 and J is TRBJ1-5; no firm D call. Per the germline V gene, CDR1 is SGHDT and CDR2 is YYEEEE. CDR3 length: 16 amino acids. The V end lost 0 bases, the J end lost 2 bases, and 12 bases lay between the germline ends.

This clone turned up a few times. The V and J genes are TRBV28 and TRBJ2-7; 10 nucleotides match TRBD2. The CDR3 has 15 amino acids. Germline lookup yields CDR1 MDHEN and CDR2 SYDVKM. V lost 5 bases, J lost 6 bases, and 10 bases stayed unmatched. The chain's CDR3 is CASSPRGSGRLEQYF. The DNA for the CDR3 is TGTGCCAGCAGTCCCCGTGGTAGCGGGAGGCTCGAGCAGTACTTC. The full variable domain, rest sourced from reference TRBV28 and TRBJ2-7, is DVKVTQSSRYLVKRTGEKVFLECVQDMDHENMFWYRQDPGLGLRLIYFSYDVKMKEKGDIPEGYSVSREKKERFSLILESASTNQTSMYLCASSPRGSGRLEQYFGPGTRLTVT.

About this clone itself: Other DNA sequences of this sample code for an identical CDR3. The chain links TRBV7-8 to TRBJ2-7; 7 bases match TRBD1. Germline V CDR1 and CDR2: SGHVS, FQNEAQ. The CDR3 length is 14 residues. V was pared by 1 base and J by 3 bases, with 3 bases of the junction left unmatched. The CDR3 region is CASSLGDRDYEQYF. The CDR3 nucleotides read TGTGCCAGCAGCTTAGGGGACAGAGACTACGAGCAGTACTTC. Complete variable domain (other parts from reference TRBV7-8 and TRBJ2-7): GAGVSQSPRYKVAKRGQDVALRCDPISGHVSLFWYQQALGQGPEFLTYFQNEAQLDKSGLPSDRFFAERPEGSVSTLKIQRTQQEDSAVYLCASSLGDRDYEQYFGPGTRLTVT.

This sequence joins TRBV5-4 and TRBJ2-1; 7 bases align to TRBD2. Per the germline V gene, CDR1 is SGHNT and CDR2 is YYREEE (reference sequence). The CDR3 runs to 14 residues. Trimming cost V 4 bases and J 3 bases; bases outside gene matches: 4. The CDR3 loop reads CASSRAGVYNEQFF. Written as DNA, the CDR3 is TGTGCCAGCAGCCGGGCGGGAGTCTACAATGAGCAGTTCTTC. The whole variable domain, remainder taken from reference TRBV5-4 and TRBJ2-1, is ETGVTQSPTHLIKTRGQQVTLRCSSQSGHNTVSWYQQALGQGPQFIFQYYREEENGRGNFPPRFSGLQFPNYSSELNVNALELDDSALYLCASSRAGVYNEQFFGPGTRLTVL.

The V call is TRBV4-3, the J call TRBJ2-7; the match to TRBD2 covers 10 bases. This CDR3 is 15 amino acids long. V dropped 2 bases and J dropped 5; count of bases not matched to a gene: 6. Germline values: CDR1 LGHNA, CDR2 YSLEER. The CDR3 sequence is CASSQPAGGQDEQYF. The CDR3 coding sequence is TGCGCCAGCAGCCAACCAGCGGGAGGGCAAGACGAGCAGTACTTC.

For this clone: The DNA is left out, because the CDR3 cannot be placed on it with certainty; the CDR3 is given as TCRdb lists it. The chain combines TRBV7-3 with TRBJ2-1; the D call TRBD1 from the table was never checked on the DNA. The CDR3 sequence runs 16 residues, both termini included. From germline, CDR1 is SGHTA and CDR2 FQGTGA. The CDR3 region is CASSLFGPGGGNEQFF.

The chain joins TRBV5-6 to TRBJ1-2, with TRBD1 identical over 9 bases. The CDR3 length is 15 residues. J gave up 4 bases and V 4 bases, and 8 bases lay outside the gene matches. Germline values: CDR1 SGHDT, CDR2 YYEEEE. The DNA for the CDR3 is TGTGCCAGCAGCCCAGGGACAGGGCTTGTCTATGGCTACACCTTC. Its translation: CASSPGTGLVYGYTF.

The rearrangement joins TRBV28 to TRBJ1-4; no reliable D call. V dropped 3 bases and J dropped 7 bases, with 9 bases sitting between them. There are 13 residues in the CDR3. Germline V CDR1 and CDR2: MDHEN, SYDVKM. CDR3 DNA sequence: TGTGCCAGCAGTTTCCCTCTAGGTGAAAAACTGTTTTTT. This codes for CASSFPLGEKLFF.

The chain is built from TRBV30 and TRBJ1-1; perhaps TRBD1 as D (5 bases). CDR3 length: 13 residues. V was trimmed by 3 bases and J by 2 bases, leaving 10 bases between them. Looked up from germline, CDR1 is GTSNPN and CDR2 is SVGIG (reference sequence). CDR3 sequence (DNA): TGTGCCTGGAGGGGGGGGTCCAACACTGAAGCTTTCTTT. Translation gives CAWRGGSNTEAFF.

The CDR3 bases are TGCGCCAGCAGCCAAGAGGTGGGACTGAACACCGGGGAGCTGTTTTTT. Protein: CASSQEVGLNTGELFF. This chain links TRBV4-3 with TRBJ2-2; perhaps TRBD2 as D (6 bases). Trimming shortened V by 0 bases and J by 1 base, and 9 bases separated the two germline ends. The CDR3 runs 16 residues. Germline V gene sequence: CDR1 LGHNA, CDR2 YSLEER.

The chain combines TRBV28 with TRBJ2-1; no clear D gene. V shed 6 bases and J shed 6 bases, with 21 bases lying between them. The CDR3 has 16 amino acids. The germline CDR1 and CDR2 sequences are MDHEN and SYDVKM. CDR3 region: CASSVPSLLRVNEQFF. The CDR3 DNA reads as TGTGCCAGCAGCGTTCCGAGCCTCTTACGGGTCAATGAGCAGTTCTTC.